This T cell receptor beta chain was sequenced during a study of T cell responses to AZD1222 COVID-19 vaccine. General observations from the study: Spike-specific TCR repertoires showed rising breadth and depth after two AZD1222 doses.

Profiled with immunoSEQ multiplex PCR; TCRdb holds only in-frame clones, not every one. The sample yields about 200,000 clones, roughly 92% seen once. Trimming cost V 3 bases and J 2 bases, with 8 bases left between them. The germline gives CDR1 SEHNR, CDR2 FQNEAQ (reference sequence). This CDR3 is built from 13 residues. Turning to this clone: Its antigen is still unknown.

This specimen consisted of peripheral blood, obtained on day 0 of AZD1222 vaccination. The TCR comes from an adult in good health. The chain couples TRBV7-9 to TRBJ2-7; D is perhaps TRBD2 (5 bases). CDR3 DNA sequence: TGTGCCAGCAGCTTTGACGGGGCCTACGAGCAGTACTTC. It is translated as CASSFDGAYEQYF.